A single sample gave rise to the 26 T cell receptor beta chains below, sequenced in a study of blood T cells in healthy people across ages (dated by TCRdb to between 2015 and 2016). The library came from 5' RACE. The instrument given in TCRdb is Illumina HiSeq 2500. A second roughly 6 to 12 cycle PCR used a sample-barcoded 5' primer and a J-beta primer mix. TCRdb reworked the public reads: Q25 trimming with fastp, MiXCR clone assembly, productive beta chains retained. Duplicate CDR3 protein sequences are folded into a single record with the most common DNA and genes. This sample is represented by more than 650,000 distinct CDR3 sequences; approximately 55% of them were singletons. The top ten hold roughly two fifths of the sample. The source material was blood. The receptors derive from a man older than 75 in good health.

The CDR3 DNA sequence: TGTGCCAGTCCTGTTCGTGACGGAACCTACGAGCAGTACTTC. This encodes CASPVRDGTYEQYF. The chain recombines TRBV9 with TRBJ2-7; D uncertain. V lost 8 bases and J 2 bases, leaving 17 bases between the germline ends. This CDR3 has 14 amino acids. The germline gives CDR1 SGDLS, CDR2 YYNGEE. The variable domain in full, completed from reference TRBV9 and TRBJ2-7, reads DSGVTQTPKHLITATGQRVTLRCSPRSGDLSVYWYQQSLDQGLQFLIQYYNGEERAKGNILERFSAQQFPDLHSELNLSSLELGDSALYFCASPVRDGTYEQYFGPGTRLTVT.

The genes are TRBV3-1 and TRBJ2-1, with 16 positions matching TRBD2. The V and J ends lost 7 bases and 9 bases, in that order; junction bases with no gene match: 15. From germline, CDR1 is LGHDT and CDR2 YNNKEL (reference sequence). This CDR3 spans 18 amino acids. CDR3 DNA sequence: TGTGCCAGCACCCGGGGACTAGCGGGAGGGGGTAAAGGGGGTGAGCAGTTCTTC. Protein sequence: CASTRGLAGGGKGGEQFF.

The chain is built from TRBV5-1 and TRBJ2-5, with 9 nucleotides matching TRBD2. CDR3 length: 16 amino acids. Germline V gene sequence: CDR1 SGHRS, CDR2 YFSETQ. The J segment lost 0 bases and the V segment lost 3 bases, leaving 6 bases of the junction unmatched. CDR3 protein: CASSSQASGNQETQYF. Here the CDR3 DNA reads TGCGCCAGCAGCTCTCAAGCTAGCGGGAACCAAGAGACCCAGTACTTC.

The chain couples TRBV20-1 to TRBJ2-7; 7 nucleotides align to TRBD2. The germline gives CDR1 DFQATT, CDR2 SNEGSKA (reference sequence). The CDR3 extends over 17 amino acids. V trimming: 1 base; J trimming: 0 bases; junction bases outside the gene matches: 12. Here the CDR3 DNA reads TGCAGTGCTAGAGGGAGGGGACTATCACCCAACTCCTACGAGCAGTACTTC. Translating gives CSARGRGLSPNSYEQYF.

The gene calls are TRBV12-3 or TRBV12-4 and TRBJ1-3, with D perhaps matching TRBD1 (6 bases). V was trimmed by 3 bases and J by 4 bases, leaving 10 bases between them. This CDR3 is 14 amino acids long. For the CDR3, the DNA is TGTGCCAGCAGTTTCCAGGGGTGGGGAAACACCATATATTTT. Protein sequence: CASSFQGWGNTIYF.

V is TRBV4-1 and J is TRBJ2-1; 12 bases fit TRBD2. Germline V CDR1 and CDR2: MGHRA, YSYEKL. The length of the CDR3 is 15 residues. The trim removed 3 bases at V and 6 bases at J, leaving 3 bases unmatched. The CDR3 spells CASSHWGLAGNEQFF. For the CDR3, the DNA is TGCGCCAGCAGCCATTGGGGACTAGCGGGCAATGAGCAGTTCTTC.

This chain links TRBV6-1 with TRBJ2-5; D remains unclear. Germline CDR1 reads MNHNS; CDR2 reads SASEGT. The V and J ends lost 6 bases and 5 bases respectively, with 13 bases between them. CDR3 size: 13 residues. Here the CDR3 reads CASRGNKLETQYF. In nucleotides, the CDR3 is TGTGCCAGCAGGGGTAATAAGTTGGAGACCCAGTACTTC.

The rearrangement uses TRBV3-1 and TRBJ2-7; D is uncertain. The V and J ends lost 4 bases and 5 bases respectively, with 6 bases between them. Germline CDR1 and CDR2: LGHDT and YNNKEL (reference sequence). The length of the CDR3 is 11 residues. The CDR3 nucleotides read TGTGCCAGCAGCCGGGTCGACGAGCAGTACTTC. It is translated as CASSRVDEQYF.

The chain is built from TRBV18 and TRBJ1-1, with unresolved D. V dropped 6 bases and J dropped 0 bases, with 14 bases sitting between them. This CDR3 contains 15 residues. Germline CDR1 KGHSH, CDR2 LQKENI. The CDR3 coding sequence is TGTGCCAGCTCCAACCATCAGGCCATGAACACTGAAGCTTTCTTT. Its protein is CASSNHQAMNTEAFF.

The chain links TRBV2 to TRBJ2-1; TRBD1 agrees at 7 bases. CDR1 SNHLY and CDR2 FYNNEI come from the germline V gene. The CDR3 sequence is 15 residues long. Trimming cost V 7 bases and J 0 bases; bases outside gene matches: 6. CDR3 protein: CASNPGQLSYNEQFF. The CDR3 DNA sequence: TGTGCCAGCAACCCGGGACAGCTCTCCTACAATGAGCAGTTCTTC.

This clonotype was found a few times. CDR3 bases: TGTGCCAGCAGCTTAGGGACTAGCGGGATCACAGATACGCAGTATTTT. This codes for CASSLGTSGITDTQYF. This chain connects TRBV7-2 to TRBJ2-3; 12 bases are shared with TRBD2. Germline V gives CDR1 SGHTA, CDR2 FQGNSA. The V segment lost 1 base and the J segment 2 bases; nucleotides outside the gene matches: 1. There are 16 residues in the CDR3.

The chain carries TRBV6-2 or TRBV6-3 and TRBJ2-1, with 7 bases that match TRBD2. This CDR3 region has 16 residues. CDR1 and CDR2 from the germline V gene are MNHEY and SVGEGT. V dropped 4 bases and J dropped 5; count of bases not matched to a gene: 11. The CDR3 protein is CASSSAHWEGNNEQFF. The CDR3, as DNA: TGTGCCAGCAGTTCGGCCCACTGGGAGGGGAACAATGAGCAGTTCTTC.

The chain joins TRBV29-1 to TRBJ2-1; D gene ambiguous. V was pared by 2 bases and J by 6 bases, with 14 bases between. Germline lookup yields CDR1 SQVTM and CDR2 ANQGSEA. The length of the CDR3 is 14 residues. The CDR3 loop reads CSVERWGPANEQFF. The DNA of the CDR3 is TGCAGCGTTGAAAGGTGGGGTCCAGCCAATGAGCAGTTCTTC.

This clonotype was detected a few times. The chain links TRBV4-2 to TRBJ2-1, with D tentatively TRBD1 (6 bases). The CDR3 contains 20 residues. V lost 1 base and J lost 0, with 22 bases in between. The V gene's germline CDR1 is LGHNA and CDR2 YNFKEQ. In nucleotides, the CDR3 is TGTGCCAGCAGCCAAGTAGGCAGGGGAATGAGGTGGAGCTCCTACAATGAGCAGTTCTTC. It is translated as CASSQVGRGMRWSSYNEQFF.

The chain recombines TRBV5-1 with TRBJ1-5; the D gene is possibly TRBD1 (5 bases). Germline lookup yields CDR1 SGHRS and CDR2 YFSETQ. V was trimmed by 0 bases and J by 4 bases, leaving 11 bases between them. CDR3 length: 15 amino acids. Here the CDR3 DNA reads TGCGCCAGCAGCTTGGCCTCAGGGAGGAATCAGCCCCAGCATTTT. Translation gives CASSLASGRNQPQHF.

This chain uses TRBV12-3 or TRBV12-4 with TRBJ2-1, with 12 bases matching TRBD2. Losses at the gene ends were 6 bases for V and 7 bases for J; bases not matched to a gene: 16. CDR3 length: 18 amino acids. CDR3 DNA: TGTGCCAGCAGCTTGAGCCTTTTGACTAGCGGGAGAAGGAATGAGCAGTTCTTC. Its protein product is CASSLSLLTSGRRNEQFF.

The chain employs TRBV15 and TRBJ1-6; perhaps TRBD1 as D (6 bases). Deletions cut 5 bases from V and 9 bases from J, with 14 bases between. Germline values: CDR1 LNHNV, CDR2 YYDKDF (reference sequence). The CDR3 has 14 residues. CDR3 sequence reads: CATSERTVGSPLHF. For the CDR3, the DNA is TGTGCCACCAGCGAACGGACAGTGGGTTCACCCCTCCACTTT. The entire variable domain, with the rest obtained from reference TRBV15 and TRBJ1-6, is as follows: DAMVIQNPRYQVTQFGKPVTLSCSQTLNHNVMYWYQQKSSQAPKLLFHYYDKDFNNEADTPDNFQSRRPNTSFCFLDIRSPGLGDTAMYLCATSERTVGSPLHFGNGTRLTVT.

The genes are TRBV29-1 and TRBJ2-1, with D tentatively TRBD1 or TRBD2 (5 bases each). The CDR3 covers 13 residues. The germline V and J ends were trimmed by 4 bases and 8 bases, with 15 bases remaining between them. Germline assignment: CDR1 SQVTM and CDR2 ANQGSEA. The CDR3 region has the DNA TGCAGCGTTGTCGATTGGGGGTTCGATGAGCAGTTCTTC. Translation: CSVVDWGFDEQFF.

The chain carries TRBV7-2 and TRBJ2-7; possibly TRBD2 for D (5 bases). V shed 8 bases and J shed 0 bases, with 17 bases lying between them. Germline V CDR1 and CDR2: SGHTA, FQGNSA. The CDR3 has 15 amino acids. The CDR3 sequence is CASSGGLRSSYEQYF. The CDR3 coding sequence is TGTGCCAGCTCCGGCGGACTTAGGAGCTCCTACGAGCAGTACTTC.

The chain carries TRBV5-1 and TRBJ2-3; no firm D call. The CDR3 is made up of 15 amino acids. V lost 0 bases to trimming and J lost 6 bases, with 14 bases between them. Germline V lookup: CDR1 SGHRS, CDR2 YFSETQ. CDR3: CASSLGELVIDTQYF. For the CDR3, the DNA is TGCGCCAGCAGCTTGGGCGAGTTGGTTATTGATACGCAGTATTTT.

V usage is TRBV15 and J usage is TRBJ2-6; the match to TRBD2 covers 7 bases. After removal of 0 bases from V and 0 bases from J, the junction contained 11 bases not matched to a gene. CDR3 length: 20 residues. Germline CDR1 LNHNV, CDR2 YYDKDF (reference sequence). The CDR3 region is CATSRDPAGGGLSGANVLTF. The CDR3 DNA reads TGTGCCACCAGCAGAGATCCCGCGGGCGGGGGTCTCTCTGGGGCCAACGTCCTGACTTTC.

The chain combines TRBV15 with TRBJ2-2; D may match TRBD1 or TRBD2 (5 bases each). V dropped 0 bases and J dropped 5 bases, with 10 bases sitting between them. CDR3 size: 15 residues. Germline V lookup: CDR1 LNHNV, CDR2 YYDKDF (reference sequence). For the CDR3, the DNA is TGTGCCACCAGCAGAGATCCGGGGCGAACCGGGGAGCTGTTTTTT. Its protein product is CATSRDPGRTGELFF.

The V gene is TRBV29-1, the J gene TRBJ2-1, with D perhaps matching TRBD1 (6 bases). Germline lookup yields CDR1 SQVTM and CDR2 ANQGSEA. With 7 bases removed from V and 4 bases from J, the gap between germline ends came to 20 bases. The CDR3 is 15 residues long. The CDR3 sequence is CSAGLRQVPYNEQFF. The DNA for the CDR3 is TGCAGCGCCGGACTCAGACAGGTTCCGTACAATGAGCAGTTCTTC.

The chain couples TRBV3-1 to TRBJ2-1; weak D call: TRBD2 (7 bases). The V and J ends lost 4 bases and 4 bases respectively, with 14 bases between them. There are 15 residues in the CDR3. Germline V gene sequence: CDR1 LGHDT, CDR2 YNNKEL (reference sequence). CDR3 nucleotide sequence: TGTGCCAGCAGCCGACAAGGGGGGGGGTACAATGAGCAGTTCTTC. It is translated as CASSRQGGGYNEQFF.

There are a few counts of this clonotype. The chain is built from TRBV12-3 or TRBV12-4 and TRBJ2-1; D gene ambiguous. There are 14 residues in the CDR3. V lost 3 bases to trimming and J lost 8 bases, with 14 bases between them. CDR3 bases: TGTGCCAGCAGTTTGAGTATCGCTGTCGATGAGCAGTTCTTC. Its protein product is CASSLSIAVDEQFF.

The chain has TRBV29-1 and TRBJ1-2, with a possible D match to TRBD1 (5 bases). Trimming stripped 6 bases from V and 9 bases from J, with 14 bases between. The CDR3 covers 11 residues. Per germline, CDR1 SQVTM and CDR2 ANQGSEA. CDR3 bases: TGCAGCGTGACGGGACCTCGAAGCTACACCTTC. This encodes CSVTGPRSYTF.